Listed here are 24 T cell receptor beta chains from one sample, sequenced in a study of T cells of healthy individuals. A single record per CDR3 protein comes from TCRdb applying MiXCR to the 5' RACE reads. This table has 85,000 to 100,000 distinct CDR3 sequences, approximately 15% appearing once. Receptors were obtained from a human donor in good health.

This clonotype was seen at least ten times. V usage is TRBV29-1 and J usage is TRBJ1-1; D is perhaps TRBD1 (5 bases). In germline, CDR1 is SQVTM, CDR2 ANQGSEA. This CDR3 region has 15 residues. The V and J ends lost 4 bases and 7 bases respectively, with 22 bases between them. CDR3 amino acids: CSVAPLSRGSSEAFF. DNA for the CDR3: TGCAGCGTTGCCCCCCTTTCGAGGGGCTCAAGTGAAGCTTTCTTT.

In this sample, this clonotype turned up many times. CDR3 DNA: TGCGCCAGCAGCTTGGATAGGGCGGCAGATACGCAGTATTTT. Translation: CASSLDRAADTQYF. The genes are TRBV5-1 and TRBJ2-3; D is unresolved. Germline CDR1 SGHRS, CDR2 YFSETQ. Trimming removed 0 bases from V and 4 bases from J, with 9 bases in between. The CDR3 covers 14 residues. Using reference TRBV5-1 and TRBJ2-3 for the parts outside the CDR3, the full variable domain is KAGVTQTPRYLIKTRGQQVTLSCSPISGHRSVSWYQQTPGQGLQFLFEYFSETQRNKGNFPGRFSGRQFSNSRSEMNVSTLELGDSALYLCASSLDRAADTQYFGPGTRLTVL.

The chain combines TRBV21-1 with TRBJ2-4. TRBV21-1 is designated a pseudogene. The CDR3 extends over 13 amino acids. The CDR3 DNA follows: TGTGCCAGCCCCACTTCCGCCAAAAACATTCAGTACTTC. It is translated as CASPTSAKNIQYF.

This clonotype was detected only a few times. The chain joins TRBV5-1 to TRBJ2-7; D possibly corresponds to TRBD2 (6 bases). V gave up 1 base and J gave up 6 bases, with 11 bases separating them. The CDR3 extends over 13 amino acids. Per germline, CDR1 SGHRS and CDR2 YFSETQ. The CDR3 region has the DNA TGCGCCAGCAGCTTGACTAGCACAACCGAGCAGTACTTC. Protein sequence: CASSLTSTTEQYF.

This clonotype came up once. V and J are TRBV6-2 or TRBV6-3 and TRBJ1-5; 7 positions match TRBD1. J lost 4 bases, V lost 6 bases, and 9 bases had no gene match. This CDR3 region has 15 residues. The V gene's germline CDR1 is MNHEY and CDR2 SVGEGT. CDR3 sequence: CASRRPTGDNQPQHF. The CDR3 DNA is TGTGCCAGCAGAAGACCAACAGGGGATAATCAGCCCCAGCATTTT.

The V gene is TRBV20-1, the J gene TRBJ2-1, with 13 bases fitting TRBD2. CDR1 and CDR2 (germline): DFQATT, SNEGSKA (reference sequence). The CDR3 extends over 15 amino acids. The V segment lost 5 bases and the J segment 9 bases; nucleotides outside the gene matches: 10. CDR3 sequence reads: CSAPGTSGIWGEQFF. The CDR3 DNA follows: TGCAGTGCTCCTGGGACTAGCGGGATCTGGGGTGAGCAGTTCTTC.

This clonotype was picked up a small number of times. The chain combines TRBV7-6 with TRBJ1-1; D is uncertain. V gave up 1 base and J gave up 5 bases, with 8 bases separating them. Germline CDR1 SGHVS, CDR2 FNYEAQ. This CDR3 has 13 amino acids. The CDR3 bases are TGTGCCAGCAGCTTAGGGTACGGGACTGAAGCTTTCTTT. As protein: CASSLGYGTEAFF.

This clonotype has more than one count but fewer than ten. This rearrangement joins TRBV19 to TRBJ2-2, with no clear D. V was clipped by 1 base and J by 2 bases, with 8 bases between them. In germline, CDR1 is LNHDA, CDR2 SQIVND (reference sequence). The CDR3 sequence is 15 residues long. The DNA of the CDR3 is TGTGCCAGTAGTATAGCGTCCGTTAACACCGGGGAGCTGTTTTTT. Amino acid sequence: CASSIASVNTGELFF. Full variable domain (outside the CDR3, taken from reference TRBV19 and TRBJ2-2): DGGITQSPKYLFRKEGQNVTLSCEQNLNHDAMYWYRQDPGQGLRLIYYSQIVNDFQKGDIAEGYSVSREKKESFPLTVTSAQKNPTAFYLCASSIASVNTGELFFGEGSRLTVL.

The table lists this clonotype with a few counts. CDR3: CASSQGQSSEPQHF. The CDR3 region has the DNA TGTGCCAGCAGCCAAGGTCAGTCCTCCGAACCCCAGCATTTT. This rearrangement joins TRBV4-2 to TRBJ1-5; D is unresolved. V lost 1 base, J lost 10 bases, and 14 bases lay in between. The CDR3 length is 14 residues. Germline loops: CDR1 LGHNA, CDR2 YNFKEQ.

This clonotype was counted ten times or more. The chain is built from TRBV5-1 and TRBJ1-6, with 8 positions matching TRBD1. The CDR3 totals 15 residues. Germline CDR1 is SGHRS and CDR2 is YFSETQ. Trimming cost V 4 bases and J 7 bases; bases outside gene matches: 7. DNA for the CDR3: TGCGCCAGCAGCCGATCACCAGGGGGCAATTCACCCCTCCACTTT. This gives the protein CASSRSPGGNSPLHF. Looking up the rest from reference TRBV5-1 and TRBJ1-6 gives the full variable domain: KAGVTQTPRYLIKTRGQQVTLSCSPISGHRSVSWYQQTPGQGLQFLFEYFSETQRNKGNFPGRFSGRQFSNSRSEMNVSTLELGDSALYLCASSRSPGGNSPLHFGNGTRLTVT.

To note about this clonotype: A much larger clone differs from this one at a single base, so this may be a read error. The V call is TRBV4-2, the J call TRBJ2-7; D tentatively reads TRBD1 or TRBD2 (5 bases each). The CDR3 totals 14 residues. Trimming stripped 4 bases from V and 5 bases from J, with 15 bases between. Germline-derived CDR1 and CDR2 are LGHNA and YNFKEQ. CDR3 region: CASSPTGRHDEQYF. In nucleotides, the CDR3 is TGTGCCAGCAGCCCCACGGGACGGCATGACGAGCAGTACTTC.

This clonotype occurred a few times. The CDR3 sequence: CASNLGGRTDTQYF. For the CDR3, the DNA is TGTGCCAGCAACTTGGGCGGGCGCACAGATACGCAGTATTTT. V usage is TRBV7-2 and J usage is TRBJ2-3; maybe TRBD2 (5 bases). The CDR3 spans 14 residues. Germline CDR1 is SGHTA and CDR2 is FQGNSA. With 7 bases removed from V and 1 base from J, the gap between germline ends came to 12 bases.

The V gene is TRBV2, the J gene TRBJ2-2, with 11 bases matching TRBD2. J was trimmed by 1 base and V by 7 bases; bases with no gene match: 5. Per the germline V gene, CDR1 is SNHLY and CDR2 is FYNNEI. The CDR3 covers 16 residues. CDR3 sequence (DNA): TGTGCCAGCACCATCGGACTAGCGGGGAACACCGGGGAGCTGTTTTTT. As protein: CASTIGLAGNTGELFF.

This clonotype has a handful of counts. The J gene is TRBJ1-2, the V gene TRBV25-1; D is possibly TRBD1 (6 bases). The V end was cut by 4 bases, the J end by 8 bases, with 11 bases between. The CDR3 is made up of 12 amino acids. CDR1 and CDR2 (germline): MGHDK, SYGVNS. The CDR3 DNA follows: TGTGCCAGCAGTGGACAGGTCCTAGGCTACACCTTC. Its protein product is CASSGQVLGYTF.

V is TRBV11-3 and J is TRBJ2-1; possibly TRBD2 for D (5 bases). Trimming shortened V by 1 base and J by 9 bases, and 19 bases separated the two germline ends. In germline, CDR1 is SGHNT, CDR2 YENEEA. This CDR3 contains 16 residues. The CDR3, as DNA: TGTGCCAGCAGCTTAGGGGGATGGGGTGACCGGGGTGAGCAGTTCTTC. Amino acids: CASSLGGWGDRGEQFF.

This clonotype was seen many times. The V call is TRBV29-1, the J call TRBJ2-5; 7 bases are shared with TRBD1. Germline CDR1 reads SQVTM; CDR2 reads ANQGSEA. CDR3 length equals 13 residues. The junction had 7 bases not matched to a gene; V was cut back by 8 bases and J by 1 base. The CDR3 loop reads CSTQGQPQETQYF. In DNA form, the CDR3 reads TGCAGCACCCAGGGACAGCCCCAAGAGACCCAGTACTTC.

This clonotype turned up a few times. The chain recombines TRBV10-3 with TRBJ2-7; 7 nucleotides agree with TRBD2. The CDR3 is 13 residues long. With V trimmed by 7 bases and J by 6 bases, 9 bases remained unmatched. Looked up from germline, CDR1 is ENHRY and CDR2 is SYGVKD. CDR3 protein: CAINDGREGEQYF. The CDR3 DNA reads as TGTGCCATCAACGATGGCAGGGAGGGCGAGCAGTACTTC.

This clonotype was seen only a few times. This chain joins TRBV28 and TRBJ2-1; perhaps TRBD2 as D (5 bases). The germline gives CDR1 MDHEN, CDR2 SYDVKM. V lost 7 bases and J lost 9, with 19 bases in between. The CDR3 has 14 residues. The CDR3 spells CASNPTSLLSEQFF. The CDR3, as DNA: TGTGCCAGCAATCCCACTAGTCTCCTAAGTGAGCAGTTCTTC.

V and J are TRBV9 and TRBJ2-7; D is unresolved. V was trimmed by 4 bases and J by 6 bases, leaving 14 bases between them. The CDR3 contains 13 residues. The germline V gene has CDR1 SGDLS and CDR2 YYNGEE. This CDR3 is CASSLYQSTEQYF. The CDR3 DNA follows: TGTGCCAGCAGCTTATACCAGAGTACCGAGCAGTACTTC. The whole variable domain, remainder taken from reference TRBV9 and TRBJ2-7, is DSGVTQTPKHLITATGQRVTLRCSPRSGDLSVYWYQQSLDQGLQFLIQYYNGEERAKGNILERFSAQQFPDLHSELNLSSLELGDSALYFCASSLYQSTEQYFGPGTRLTVT.

The sample holds a few counts of this clonotype. The CDR3 DNA follows: TGTGCCAGCAGCTTAGGAGGGGGGATAGAGACCCAGTACTTC. Protein product: CASSLGGGIETQYF. This sequence joins TRBV7-2 and TRBJ2-5; D could derive from TRBD1 or TRBD2 (6 bases each). The length of the CDR3 is 14 residues. Trimming took 1 base from V and 4 from J, leaving 10 bases between them. Germline loops: CDR1 SGHTA, CDR2 FQGNSA.

The CDR3 DNA sequence: TGTGCCATTCAAGACGGGGGGCAGATAACTGAAGCTTTCTTT. Protein product: CAIQDGGQITEAFF. J is TRBJ1-1 and V is TRBV28; D might be TRBD1 (6 bases). Germline V gene sequence: CDR1 MDHEN, CDR2 SYDVKM. The CDR3 covers 14 residues. V shed 10 bases and J shed 5 bases, with 20 bases lying between them.

This clonotype has a handful of counts. The rearrangement uses TRBV28 and TRBJ1-5; D possibly corresponds to TRBD1 (5 bases). V was trimmed by 6 bases and J by 11 bases, leaving 20 bases between them. CDR3 length: 14 residues. Germline V gene lookup returns CDR1 MDHEN and CDR2 SYDVKM. The CDR3 nucleotides read TGTGCCAGCAGAATGGGGGGACCTGGGGGGGCCCAGCATTTT. Translated, it gives CASRMGGPGGAQHF.

This clonotype appeared a few times. The rearrangement links TRBV11-2 to TRBJ2-1; unclear D gene. The germline CDR1 and CDR2 sequences are SGHAT and FQNNGV. The CDR3 length is 10 residues. V lost 5 bases, J lost 7 bases, and 3 bases lay in between. CDR3 loop: CASSTNEQFF. Written as DNA, the CDR3 is TGTGCCAGCAGCACTAATGAGCAGTTCTTC. The full variable domain, its missing parts supplied by reference TRBV11-2 and TRBJ2-1, is EAGVAQSPRYKIIEKRQSVAFWCNPISGHATLYWYQQILGQGPKLLIQFQNNGVVDDSQLPKDRFSAERLKGVDSTLKIQPAKLEDSAVYLCASSTNEQFFGPGTRLTVL.

This clonotype was counted only a few times. V usage is TRBV25-1 and J usage is TRBJ2-7, with 8 bases lining up with TRBD2. The V segment lost 0 bases and the J segment 4 bases; nucleotides outside the gene matches: 5. The CDR3 has 15 residues. The germline CDR1 and CDR2 sequences are MGHDK and SYGVNS. The CDR3 protein is CASSEYIGGGYEQYF. The CDR3 bases are TGTGCCAGCAGTGAATATATCGGGGGGGGATACGAGCAGTACTTC.